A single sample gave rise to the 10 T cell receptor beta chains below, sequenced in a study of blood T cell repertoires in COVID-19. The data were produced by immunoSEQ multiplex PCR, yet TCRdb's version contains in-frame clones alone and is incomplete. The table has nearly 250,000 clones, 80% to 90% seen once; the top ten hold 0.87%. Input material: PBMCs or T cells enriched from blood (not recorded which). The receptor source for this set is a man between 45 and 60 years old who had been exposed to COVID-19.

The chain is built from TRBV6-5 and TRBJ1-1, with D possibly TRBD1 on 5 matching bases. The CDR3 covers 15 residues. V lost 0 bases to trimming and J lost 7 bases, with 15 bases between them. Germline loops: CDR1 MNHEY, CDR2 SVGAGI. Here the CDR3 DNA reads TGTGCCAGCAGTTACTCAGGCGGGGGTACGTATGAAGCTTTCTTT. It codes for CASSYSGGGTYEAFF.

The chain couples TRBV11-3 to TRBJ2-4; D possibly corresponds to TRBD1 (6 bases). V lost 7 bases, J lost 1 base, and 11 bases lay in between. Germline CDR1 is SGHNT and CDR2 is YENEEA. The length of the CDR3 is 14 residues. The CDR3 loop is CASTTQGAKNIQYF. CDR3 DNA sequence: TGTGCCAGCACCACACAGGGTGCCAAAAACATTCAGTACTTC.

CDR3 nucleotide sequence: TGTGCCTCCGGGGTAGATAGGGACTATGGCTACACCTTC. Translation: CASGVDRDYGYTF. The chain recombines TRBV19 with TRBJ1-2, with D hard to call. V was trimmed by 11 bases and J by 3 bases, leaving 16 bases between them. The CDR3 extends over 13 amino acids. Germline assignment: CDR1 LNHDA and CDR2 SQIVND (reference sequence). The full variable domain, in which reference TRBV19 and TRBJ1-2 provide the parts outside the CDR3, is DGGITQSPKYLFRKEGQNVTLSCEQNLNHDAMYWYRQDPGQGLRLIYYSQIVNDFQKGDIAEGYSVSREKKESFPLTVTSAQKNPTAFYLCASGVDRDYGYTFGSGTRLTVV.

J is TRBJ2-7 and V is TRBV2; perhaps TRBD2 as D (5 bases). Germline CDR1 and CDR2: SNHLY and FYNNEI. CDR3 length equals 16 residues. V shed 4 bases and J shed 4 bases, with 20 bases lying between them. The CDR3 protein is CASSVNGPGIRYEQYV. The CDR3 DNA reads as TGTGCCAGCAGTGTCAATGGTCCGGGGATCAGGTACGAGCAGTACGTC.

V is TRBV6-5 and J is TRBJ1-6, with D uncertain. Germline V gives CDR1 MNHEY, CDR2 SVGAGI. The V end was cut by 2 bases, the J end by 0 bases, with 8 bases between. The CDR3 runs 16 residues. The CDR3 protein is CASSYGLSSYNSPLHF. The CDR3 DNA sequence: TGTGCCAGCAGTTACGGGCTTAGCTCCTATAATTCACCCCTCCACTTT.

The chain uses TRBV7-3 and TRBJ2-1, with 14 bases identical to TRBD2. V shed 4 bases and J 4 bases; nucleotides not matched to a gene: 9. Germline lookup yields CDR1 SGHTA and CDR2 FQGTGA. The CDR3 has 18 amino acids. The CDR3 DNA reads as TGTGCCAGCAGCTCACTCAAGGGACTAGCGGGAGTTTACAATGAGCAGTTCTTC. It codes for CASSSLKGLAGVYNEQFF.

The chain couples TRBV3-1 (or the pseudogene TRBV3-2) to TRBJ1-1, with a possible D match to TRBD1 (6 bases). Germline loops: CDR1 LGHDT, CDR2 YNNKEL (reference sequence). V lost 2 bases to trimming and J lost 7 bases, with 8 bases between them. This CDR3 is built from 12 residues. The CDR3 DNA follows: TGTGCCAGCAGCCAAAAAGGGGGTGAAGCTTTCTTT. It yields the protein CASSQKGGEAFF.

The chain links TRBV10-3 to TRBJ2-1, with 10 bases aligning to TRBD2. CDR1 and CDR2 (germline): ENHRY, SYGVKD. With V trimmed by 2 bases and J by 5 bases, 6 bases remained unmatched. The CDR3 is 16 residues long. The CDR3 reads CAISEPSGRVDNEQFF. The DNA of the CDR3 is TGTGCCATCAGTGAGCCCAGCGGGAGGGTTGACAATGAGCAGTTCTTC.

CDR3 sequence (DNA): TGTGCCAGCAGCTTCCGAGCGGGGGGGCCGGGGGAGACCCAGTACTTC. Its translation: CASSFRAGGPGETQYF. The V gene is TRBV11-2, the J gene TRBJ2-5; 10 bases line up with TRBD2. The V gene's germline CDR1 is SGHAT and CDR2 FQNNGV. J lost 5 bases, V lost 3 bases, and 9 bases had no gene match. This CDR3 comprises 16 residues.

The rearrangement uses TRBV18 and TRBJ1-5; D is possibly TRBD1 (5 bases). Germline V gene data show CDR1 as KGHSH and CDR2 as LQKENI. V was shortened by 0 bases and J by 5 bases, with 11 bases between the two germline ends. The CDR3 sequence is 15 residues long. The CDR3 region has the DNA TGTGCCAGCTCACCACCGGGTGGGGGGGATCAGCCCCAGCATTTT. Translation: CASSPPGGGDQPQHF.